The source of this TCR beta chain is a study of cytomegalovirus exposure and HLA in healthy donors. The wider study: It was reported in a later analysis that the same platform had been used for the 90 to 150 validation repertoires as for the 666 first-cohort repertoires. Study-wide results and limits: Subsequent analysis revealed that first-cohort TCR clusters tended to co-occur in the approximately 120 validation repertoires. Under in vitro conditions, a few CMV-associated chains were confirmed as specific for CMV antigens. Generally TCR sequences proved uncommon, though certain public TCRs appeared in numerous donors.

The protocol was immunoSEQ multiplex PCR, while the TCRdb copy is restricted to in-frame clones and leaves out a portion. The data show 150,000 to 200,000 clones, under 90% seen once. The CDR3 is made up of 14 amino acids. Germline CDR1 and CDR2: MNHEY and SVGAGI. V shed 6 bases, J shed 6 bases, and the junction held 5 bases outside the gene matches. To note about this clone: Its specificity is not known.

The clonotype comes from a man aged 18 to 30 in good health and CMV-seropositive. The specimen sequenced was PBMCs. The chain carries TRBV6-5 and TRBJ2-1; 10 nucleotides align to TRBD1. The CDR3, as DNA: TGTGCCAGCAGCCGGGACAGGGGCTCCAATGAGCAGTTCTTC. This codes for CASSRDRGSNEQFF.